The 7 T cell receptor beta chains below were found in one sample sequenced in a study of regulatory T cells in long-lasting Graves disease. Time point noted: newly diagnosed GD, antithyroid drugs for less than 3 months. RNA extracted from PBMCs served as the sequencing template. According to the study, TCR beta libraries were built with iRepertoire HTBI primers and CDR3-region Arm-PCR. Via MiXCR, TCRdb re-called the multiplex PCR reads, giving one row per CDR3 protein. Here the sample spans around 450,000 distinct CDR3 sequences, about 15% being singletons. This sample also appeared in a second study, on T cells in Graves' hyperthyroidism and ophthalmopathy.

The sequences come from peripheral blood mononuclear cells (PBMCs), collected at new diagnosis, from a patient treated with antithyroid drugs. The receptors were gathered from a woman between 35 and 50 years old with Graves disease.

About this clonotype: A junction end diverges from the germline sequence, so it may reflect a read error. The chain joins TRBV12-3 or TRBV12-4 to TRBJ2-7; D may be TRBD1 (6 bases). The CDR3 is 12 amino acids. CDR3 in amino acids: CASSFGSTYRDF. The CDR3, as DNA: TGTGCCAGCAGTTTCGGCTCAACCTACAGGGATTTC.

V gene TRBV20-1 combines with J gene TRBJ2-5; 8 bases align to TRBD2. Germline lookup yields CDR1 DFQATT and CDR2 SNEGSKA (reference sequence). Unmatched junction bases numbered 5, after V lost 1 base and J lost 1 base. The CDR3 sequence is 15 residues long. The CDR3 region is CSARGPGTSQETQYF. CDR3 nucleotide sequence: TGCAGTGCTAGAGGTCCCGGGACTAGCCAAGAGACCCAGTACTTC.

The CDR3 is CATSRDGRPGTGTDTQYF. As DNA, the CDR3 is TGTGCCACCAGCAGAGATGGGAGGCCGGGAACGGGCACAGATACGCAGTATTTT. This rearrangement joins TRBV15 to TRBJ2-3, with D possibly being TRBD2 (6 bases). The CDR3 totals 18 residues. Per germline, CDR1 LNHNV and CDR2 YYDKDF (reference sequence). V was trimmed by 0 bases and J by 1 base, leaving 17 bases between them. Drawing the rest from reference TRBV15 and TRBJ2-3, the complete variable domain is DAMVIQNPRYQVTQFGKPVTLSCSQTLNHNVMYWYQQKSSQAPKLLFHYYDKDFNNEADTPDNFQSRRPNTSFCFLDIRSPGLGDTAMYLCATSRDGRPGTGTDTQYFGPGTRLTVL.

Details on this clonotype: A much larger clone lies a single base off, so this may be a read error. The genes are TRBV3-1 and TRBJ1-1; no clear D. This CDR3 has 13 residues. Germline CDR1 and CDR2: LGHDT and YNNKEL (reference sequence). In DNA form, the CDR3 reads TGTGCCAACAGCCATACGGTGAACACTGAAGCTTTCTTT. Protein: CANSHTVNTEAFF.

This clonotype was observed a few times. The gene calls are TRBV7-2 and TRBJ2-5; D may be TRBD1 (6 bases). The CDR3 covers 17 residues. CDR1 is SGHTA and CDR2 is FQGNSA in the germline V gene. The V end was cut by 2 bases, the J end by 1 base, with 17 bases between. The CDR3 DNA is TGTGCCAGCAGCTTACCCCATTGGGCAGGGGTCCAAGAGACCCAGTACTTC. Translated, it gives CASSLPHWAGVQETQYF.

V is TRBV4-3 and J is TRBJ1-1, with D perhaps TRBD1 (6 bases). V shed 0 bases and J shed 0 bases, with 14 bases lying between them. This CDR3 is 17 amino acids long. Looked up from germline, CDR1 is LGHNA and CDR2 is YSLEER. The CDR3 spells CASSQDRGGVMNTEAFF. The CDR3 DNA sequence: TGCGCCAGCAGCCAAGATCGAGGGGGGGTAATGAACACTGAAGCTTTCTTT.

The J gene is TRBJ2-7, the V gene TRBV3-1, with D perhaps being TRBD1 or TRBD2 (6 bases each). Trimming took 4 bases from V and 3 from J, leaving 16 bases between them. The CDR3 runs 15 residues. CDR1 and CDR2 from the germline V gene are LGHDT and YNNKEL (reference sequence). The CDR3 DNA sequence: TGTGCCAGCAGCCTCAGGGGTAGCGGAGACTACGAGCAGTACTTC. Its translation is CASSLRGSGDYEQYF.